Detailed here is one TCR beta chain. Its antigen is undetermined. The entry originates in a study of cytomegalovirus exposure and HLA in healthy donors. Study-wide results and caveats: Three CMV-associated chains proved CMV antigen-specific in vitro.

13 Jbeta primers and 60 Vbeta primers were used for the PCR. Here immunoSEQ multiplex PCR was the method, and the copy in TCRdb shows in-frame clones only, minus some. The profile shows some 140,000 clones, approximately 89% of them singletons. The sample was PBMCs. The TCR originated in a woman in her twenties or thirties in good health and CMV-seropositive.

This CDR3 is CASSPSSSGNTIYF. For the CDR3, the DNA is TGCGCCAGCTCCCCGTCGAGCTCTGGAAACACCATATATTTT. The rearrangement links TRBV5-1 to TRBJ1-3; unclear D gene. Deletions cut 7 bases from V and 0 bases from J, with 11 bases between. The germline gives CDR1 SGHRS, CDR2 YFSETQ. This CDR3 has 14 residues.